This passage covers 29 T cell receptor beta chains from one sample sequenced in a study of blood T cells in healthy people across ages. A sample-barcoded 5' primer and a J-beta primer mix were used in a second PCR of roughly 7 to 12 cycles. TCRdb independently ran MiXCR on the 5' RACE reads; one entry per CDR3 protein. The sample gives 1,100,000 or so distinct CDR3 sequences, 40% to 55% of which show up once; around 18% is in the top ten. Sequences were obtained from blood. The receptors come from a woman aged 60 to 75 in good health.

This chain links TRBV7-6 with TRBJ2-5; no definite D call. The CDR3 runs to 15 residues. Germline lookup yields CDR1 SGHVS and CDR2 FNYEAQ. Trimming cost V 5 bases and J 3 bases, with 16 bases left between them. The DNA for the CDR3 is TGTGCCAGCAGCCTATCTGGCAGCGATAAAGAGACCCAGTACTTC. Amino acids: CASSLSGSDKETQYF.

This clonotype has a handful of counts. The CDR3 DNA sequence: TGTGCCAGCAGTGAGGCGGGACAAGCTTTCTTT. Its protein is CASSEAGQAFF. The gene calls are TRBV6-1 and TRBJ1-1; D perhaps matches TRBD1 (5 bases). Germline CDR1 and CDR2: MNHNS and SASEGT. Trimming left V 3 bases short and J 9 bases short, with 8 bases between. The CDR3 length is 11 residues.

The chain carries TRBV2 and TRBJ2-5; 12 nucleotides agree with TRBD2. The V and J ends lost 2 bases and 5 bases, in that order; junction bases with no gene match: 6. This CDR3 is 16 amino acids long. Germline V lookup: CDR1 SNHLY, CDR2 FYNNEI. CDR3 DNA sequence: TGTGCCAGCAGTGAATGGACTAGCGGGACGCGCGAGACCCAGTACTTC. The encoded protein is CASSEWTSGTRETQYF.

The CDR3 here is CASSLRTSGRSETQYF. The CDR3 bases are TGCGCCAGCAGCTTACGGACTAGCGGGAGATCTGAGACCCAGTACTTC. The J gene is TRBJ2-5, the V gene TRBV5-1, with 13 positions matching TRBD2. Germline V gene sequence: CDR1 SGHRS, CDR2 YFSETQ. CDR3 size: 16 residues. Trimming removed 2 bases from V and 5 bases from J; junction bases left unmatched: 6.

This chain connects TRBV3-1 to TRBJ2-5; D remains unclear. The J call may be incorrect, as the DNA end agrees better with TRBJ2-7. Germline V CDR1 and CDR2: LGHDT, YNNKEL (reference sequence). The CDR3 is 13 residues long. The CDR3 protein is CASSSQTSYEQYF. The DNA for the CDR3 is TGTGCCAGCAGCTCACAGACTTCCTACGAGCAGTACTTC.

The chain recombines TRBV5-6 with TRBJ2-1; no definite D call. This CDR3 contains 15 residues. Trimming stripped 4 bases from V and 0 bases from J, with 11 bases between. Germline CDR1 is SGHDT and CDR2 is YYEEEE. The CDR3 spells CASSEGRSSYNEQFF. The CDR3 DNA reads as TGTGCCAGCAGCGAAGGTAGAAGCTCCTACAATGAGCAGTTCTTC.

Many counts were recorded for this clonotype. The chain is built from TRBV2 and TRBJ2-7; D call uncertain. CDR1 and CDR2 (germline): SNHLY, FYNNEI. The ends were cut back, 6 bases at V and 3 bases at J, with 6 bases in the middle. The CDR3 extends over 11 amino acids. The CDR3 here is CASSENYEQYF. The CDR3 nucleotides read TGTGCCAGCAGCGAAAACTACGAGCAGTACTTC.

J is TRBJ2-6 and V is TRBV14, with D hard to call. Looked up from germline, CDR1 is SGHDN and CDR2 is FVKESK. This CDR3 comprises 15 residues. Between the trimmed V and J ends, which lost 5 bases and 4 bases, there was a span of 12 bases. CDR3 region: CASSRTGLGANVLTF. DNA for the CDR3: TGTGCCAGCAGCAGGACCGGCCTCGGGGCCAACGTCCTGACTTTC.

The table lists this clonotype with a few counts. V and J are TRBV20-1 and TRBJ1-1; D might be TRBD1 (6 bases). V lost 6 bases to trimming and J lost 4 bases, with 15 bases between them. Germline V gene lookup returns CDR1 DFQATT and CDR2 SNEGSKA (reference sequence). The CDR3 has 13 residues. CDR3 coding DNA: TGCAGTGCCTTTACAGGGAGTGGCACTGAAGCTTTCTTT. Amino acid sequence: CSAFTGSGTEAFF.

In its sample, this clonotype was seen a few times. This chain links TRBV20-1 with TRBJ2-3; D unresolved. Germline V gives CDR1 DFQATT, CDR2 SNEGSKA (reference sequence). The CDR3 runs 13 residues. V dropped 5 bases and J dropped 1 base, with 10 bases sitting between them. The CDR3, as DNA: TGCAGTGCTGAAGGCCCTGGCACAGATACGCAGTATTTT. Translating it yields CSAEGPGTDTQYF.

The V and J genes are TRBV10-3 and TRBJ2-7; perhaps TRBD2 as D (5 bases). CDR3 size: 13 residues. The V gene's germline CDR1 is ENHRY and CDR2 SYGVKD. The V end was cut by 4 bases, the J end by 0 bases, with 7 bases between. In nucleotides, the CDR3 is TGTGCCATCAGTGGAGGGAGCTCCTACGAGCAGTACTTC. As protein: CAISGGSSYEQYF.

This chain joins TRBV20-1 and TRBJ2-7; possibly TRBD2 for D (5 bases). Trimming removed 3 bases from V and 2 bases from J, with 11 bases in between. Germline CDR1 is DFQATT and CDR2 is SNEGSKA (reference sequence). The CDR3 covers 13 residues. This chain's CDR3 is CSASRDGAYEQYF. DNA for the CDR3: TGCAGTGCTAGTCGTGACGGGGCCTACGAGCAGTACTTC.

This clonotype turned up a few times. V is TRBV20-1 and J is TRBJ1-2, with D hard to call. Trimming took 3 bases from V and 7 from J, leaving 0 bases between them. The CDR3 has 8 amino acids. The germline V gene encodes CDR1 DFQATT and CDR2 SNEGSKA (reference sequence). The CDR3 reads CSASGYTF. As DNA, the CDR3 is TGCAGTGCTAGTGGCTACACCTTC.

The chain joins TRBV25-1 to TRBJ2-1; D possibly corresponds to TRBD1 (6 bases). This CDR3 contains 15 residues. Between the trimmed V and J ends, which lost 4 bases and 10 bases, there was a span of 20 bases. The germline CDR1 and CDR2 sequences are MGHDK and SYGVNS. The CDR3 DNA sequence: TGTGCCAGCAGTGGCGGTAGGGGGTTTGGCTACGAGCAGTTCTTC. The encoded protein is CASSGGRGFGYEQFF.

This clonotype was observed a single time. The chain couples TRBV3-1 to TRBJ2-3; D gene ambiguous. Germline V gene sequence: CDR1 LGHDT, CDR2 YNNKEL (reference sequence). The V end lost 4 bases, the J end lost 5 bases, and 13 bases lay between the germline ends. The CDR3 runs to 14 residues. CDR3 amino acids: CASSPKTTLDTQYF. The DNA for the CDR3 is TGTGCCAGCAGCCCCAAGACGACGCTAGATACGCAGTATTTT.

This clonotype was counted between two and nine times. The CDR3 sequence: CATSGLVGVRGQGETDTQYF. CDR3 DNA: TGTGCCACCAGTGGCCTAGTAGGGGTTCGGGGCCAGGGGGAAACAGATACGCAGTATTTT. The chain links TRBV15 to TRBJ2-3; 7 bases map to TRBD1. The germline CDR1 and CDR2 sequences are LNHNV and YYDKDF (reference sequence). The CDR3 extends over 20 amino acids. Germline trimming cut 6 bases from V and 3 bases from J; bases unmatched to any gene: 24.

This clonotype turned up a few times. V is TRBV28 and J is TRBJ1-2; maybe TRBD1 (6 bases). Germline values: CDR1 MDHEN, CDR2 SYDVKM. The ends were cut back, 3 bases at V and 5 bases at J, with 13 bases in the middle. This CDR3 contains 14 residues. CDR3 in DNA: TGTGCCAGCAGTTTCCGGGGGCTACTGTATGGCTACACCTTC. Protein product: CASSFRGLLYGYTF.

The rearrangement links TRBV29-1 to TRBJ2-1; D is uncertain. Trimming left V 5 bases short and J 1 base short, with 9 bases between. The CDR3 covers 13 residues. In germline, CDR1 is SQVTM, CDR2 ANQGSEA. CDR3 loop: CSVLTGSYNEQFF. DNA for the CDR3: TGCAGCGTTCTGACGGGTTCCTACAATGAGCAGTTCTTC.

This clonotype was counted between two and nine times. J is TRBJ2-5 and V is TRBV10-3; TRBD2 might be the D (6 bases). TRBJ2-7 explains the end of the DNA better; the J call may be wrong. This CDR3 has 12 amino acids. Germline assignment: CDR1 ENHRY and CDR2 SYGVKD. The DNA of the CDR3 is TGTGCCGCCGGGACTCCGGCGGACGAGCAGTACTTC. Amino acids: CAAGTPADEQYF.

This clonotype has a handful of counts. J is TRBJ1-2 and V is TRBV15; no firm D call. The CDR3 is 12 residues long. Trimming cost V 0 bases and J 4 bases, with 3 bases left between them. CDR1 is LNHNV and CDR2 is YYDKDF in the germline V gene (reference sequence). The CDR3 reads CATSREGYGYTF. CDR3 nucleotides: TGTGCCACCAGCAGAGAAGGCTATGGCTACACCTTC.

This clonotype appeared a few times. The J gene is TRBJ2-1, the V gene TRBV12-3 or TRBV12-4; D not resolved. This CDR3 spans 15 amino acids. Trimming stripped 0 bases from V and 4 bases from J, with 10 bases between. The chain's CDR3 is CASSLAGSVYNEQFF. The CDR3 DNA reads as TGTGCCAGCAGTTTAGCGGGATCTGTATACAATGAGCAGTTCTTC.

The chain uses TRBV4-1 and TRBJ2-7; possibly TRBD2 for D (5 bases). Germline loops: CDR1 MGHRA, CDR2 YSYEKL. The germline V and J ends were trimmed by 4 bases and 2 bases, with 18 bases remaining between them. The CDR3 has 16 amino acids. For the CDR3, the DNA is TGCGCCAGCAGCCCAATGGAAAGCGGCCTCCCCTACGAGCAGTACTTC. It is translated as CASSPMESGLPYEQYF.

This clonotype was counted only a few times. The genes are TRBV20-1 and TRBJ2-7, with TRBD2 matching 9 bases. The V gene end was trimmed by 0 bases and the J gene end by 1 base; junction bases not matched to a gene: 1. This CDR3 is 14 amino acids long. Germline V CDR1 and CDR2: DFQATT, SNEGSKA (reference sequence). CDR3 DNA sequence: TGCAGTGCTAGAGATACTAGCGGGTCCTACGAGCAGTACTTC. Residues: CSARDTSGSYEQYF.

This clonotype was recorded a few times. The J gene is TRBJ2-7, the V gene TRBV6-5, with 7 bases aligning to TRBD2. CDR1 is MNHEY, CDR2 SVGAGI, per germline. V lost 7 bases, J lost 3 bases, and 9 bases stayed unmatched. This CDR3 region has 14 residues. CDR3 in DNA: TGTGCCAGCAACCAACAAGGCGGGGGCTACGAGCAGTACTTC. Protein: CASNQQGGGYEQYF.

This clonotype was seen only once. The rearrangement uses TRBV9 and TRBJ2-3, with 7 nucleotides matching TRBD1. Germline V CDR1 and CDR2: SGDLS, YYNGEE. The ends lost 0 bases at V and 5 bases at J; junction bases unmatched: 6. The CDR3 contains 15 residues. CDR3 protein: CASSVEGAGGDTQYF. The CDR3 region has the DNA TGTGCCAGCAGCGTAGAGGGGGCCGGCGGAGATACGCAGTATTTT.

This rearrangement joins TRBV15 to TRBJ2-3; 11 bases fit TRBD2. The junction had 4 bases not matched to a gene; V was cut back by 1 base and J by 4 bases. In germline, CDR1 is LNHNV, CDR2 YYDKDF (reference sequence). CDR3 length equals 16 residues. CDR3 protein: CATSRASGRPSDTQYF. In DNA, the CDR3 is TGTGCCACCAGCAGAGCTAGCGGGAGGCCTTCAGATACGCAGTATTTT. The variable domain in full, with the rest retrieved from reference TRBV15 and TRBJ2-3, is DAMVIQNPRYQVTQFGKPVTLSCSQTLNHNVMYWYQQKSSQAPKLLFHYYDKDFNNEADTPDNFQSRRPNTSFCFLDIRSPGLGDTAMYLCATSRASGRPSDTQYFGPGTRLTVL.

The V gene is TRBV6-6, the J gene TRBJ2-1; perhaps TRBD2 as D (5 bases). The ends were cut back, 9 bases at V and 4 bases at J, with 16 bases in the middle. Germline CDR1 reads MNHNY; CDR2 reads SVGAGI (reference sequence). This CDR3 comprises 14 residues. The CDR3 spells CASSGSRAYNEQFF. The CDR3 region has the DNA TGTGCCAGTTCGGGGAGTCGGGCGTACAATGAGCAGTTCTTC.

The chain uses TRBV6-4 and TRBJ2-1, with 7 bases aligning to TRBD2. V lost 4 bases and J lost 6; bases outside the gene matches: 9. From germline, CDR1 is MRHNA and CDR2 SNTAGT. The CDR3 covers 15 residues. The CDR3 loop reads CASSVEGGSINEQFF. The CDR3, as DNA: TGTGCCAGCAGTGTTGAGGGAGGGTCCATCAATGAGCAGTTCTTC.

The V gene is TRBV14, the J gene TRBJ2-7; unclear D gene. There are 12 residues in the CDR3. V shed 1 base and J shed 10 bases, with 11 bases lying between them. CDR1 is SGHDN, CDR2 FVKESK, per germline. The CDR3 DNA reads TGTGCCAGCAGCCAAGTCGGCGAGGCCCAGTACTTC. This encodes CASSQVGEAQYF.